This TCR beta chain stems from a study of blood T cell repertoires in COVID-19. The CDR3 loop spans 15 amino acids. V trimming: 0 bases; J trimming: 8 bases; junction bases outside the gene matches: 5. CDR1 and CDR2 (germline): MGHDK, SYGVNS. Authors' methods: From reference gene primer amplification, estimates of nucleated cell counts were derived. Some clones are missing from TCRdb's copy, which holds only in-frame ones; the method was immunoSEQ multiplex PCR. V, J and clone size reflect that table, while D and trimming were determined from the DNA. This sample carries 90,000 to 120,000 clones, roughly nine tenths of them seen once, and the ten largest clones take 32%.

The V gene is TRBV25-1, the J gene TRBJ1-4; 8 bases align to TRBD1. Sequencing was performed on peripheral blood. The receptor comes from a woman older than 75 with acute or convalescent COVID-19. As DNA, the CDR3 is TGTGCCAGCAGTGAATATACGCAGGGGGCCGAAAAACTGTTTTTT. Residues: CASSEYTQGAEKLFF. Looking up the rest from reference TRBV25-1 and TRBJ1-4 gives the full variable domain: EADIYQTPRYLVIGTGKKITLECSQTMGHDKMYWYQQDPGMELHLIHYSYGVNSTEKGDLSSESTVSRIRTEHFPLTLESARPSHTSQYLCASSEYTQGAEKLFFGSGTQLSVL.